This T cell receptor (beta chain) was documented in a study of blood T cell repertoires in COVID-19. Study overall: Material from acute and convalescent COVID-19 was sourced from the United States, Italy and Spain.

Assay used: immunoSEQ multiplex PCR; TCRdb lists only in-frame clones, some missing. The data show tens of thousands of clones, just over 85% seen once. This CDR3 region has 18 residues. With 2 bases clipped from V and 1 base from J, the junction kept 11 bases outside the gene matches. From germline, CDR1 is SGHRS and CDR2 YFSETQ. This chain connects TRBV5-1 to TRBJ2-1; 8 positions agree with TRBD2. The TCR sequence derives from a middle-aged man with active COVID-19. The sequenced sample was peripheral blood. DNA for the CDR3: TGCGCCAGCAGCTTCCCGGGCTCGAGCGGGAGTTCCTACAATGAGCAGTTCTTC. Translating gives CASSFPGSSGSSYNEQFF. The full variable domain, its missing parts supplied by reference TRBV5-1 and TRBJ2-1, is KAGVTQTPRYLIKTRGQQVTLSCSPISGHRSVSWYQQTPGQGLQFLFEYFSETQRNKGNFPGRFSGRQFSNSRSEMNVSTLELGDSALYLCASSFPGSSGSSYNEQFFGPGTRLTVL.